Each of the 27 T cell receptor beta chains below was sequenced from the same sample in a study of blood T cells in healthy people across ages. With a J-beta primer mix and a sample-barcoded 5' primer, a second PCR ran about 6 to 11 cycles. TCRdb itself ran the 5' RACE reads through MiXCR, one entry per CDR3 protein. This table has hundreds of thousands of distinct CDR3 sequences, about a fifth appearing once. The specimen sequenced was blood. The receptor source for this set is a man aged 65 to 79 in good health.

This clonotype has only a few counts. V and J are TRBV6-1 and TRBJ2-3; D may be TRBD1 or TRBD2 (6 bases each). V lost 5 bases to trimming and J lost 4 bases, with 13 bases between them. Germline V lookup: CDR1 MNHNS, CDR2 SASEGT. This CDR3 is 14 amino acids long. Here the CDR3 DNA reads TGTGCCAGCAGTACTCCTAGGGGGGCAGATACGCAGTATTTT. Its protein is CASSTPRGADTQYF.

The V call is TRBV20-1, the J call TRBJ2-5, with D possibly TRBD1 on 6 matching bases. The CDR3 is 12 residues long. Germline lookup yields CDR1 DFQATT and CDR2 SNEGSKA (reference sequence). V was clipped by 5 bases and J by 2 bases, with 9 bases between them. The CDR3 loop reads CSAERGQETQYF. CDR3 sequence (DNA): TGCAGTGCTGAGAGGGGGCAAGAGACCCAGTACTTC.

The rearrangement uses TRBV5-1 and TRBJ1-3, with unresolved D. Germline-derived CDR1 and CDR2 are SGHRS and YFSETQ. V was cut by 4 bases and J by 3 bases, with 11 bases left in between. The length of the CDR3 is 14 residues. CDR3 nucleotide sequence: TGCGCCAGCAGCCCAGACGGAGATGGAAACACCATATATTTT. It translates to CASSPDGDGNTIYF.

This clonotype was counted a few times. J is TRBJ2-1 and V is TRBV28; possible D gene TRBD1, 5 bases. Per the germline V gene, CDR1 is MDHEN and CDR2 is SYDVKM. Trimming took 7 bases from V and 6 from J, leaving 10 bases between them. This CDR3 is 12 amino acids long. CDR3: CASNQQGNEQFF. Written as DNA, the CDR3 is TGTGCCAGCAATCAGCAGGGCAATGAGCAGTTCTTC.

V is TRBV3-1 and J is TRBJ2-5; 8 nucleotides match TRBD1. Germline lookup yields CDR1 LGHDT and CDR2 YNNKEL (reference sequence). The CDR3 has 14 amino acids. J was trimmed by 5 bases and V by 4 bases; bases with no gene match: 6. CDR3 coding DNA: TGTGCCAGCAGCCCACGACAGGGGTCCGAGACCCAGTACTTC. Residues: CASSPRQGSETQYF.

This rearrangement joins TRBV6-5 to TRBJ2-1, with 13 nucleotides matching TRBD2. CDR3 length equals 15 residues. V shed 7 bases and J 5 bases; nucleotides not matched to a gene: 5. Germline assignment: CDR1 MNHEY and CDR2 SVGAGI. CDR3 residues: CASTHGTSGNNEQFF. In DNA form, the CDR3 reads TGTGCCAGCACCCACGGGACTAGCGGGAACAATGAGCAGTTCTTC.

Concerning this clonotype itself: The junction departs from the called germline gene at one end, perhaps through a read error. The genes are TRBV3-1 and TRBJ2-3; TRBD2 matches at 12 bases. Germline V gene sequence: CDR1 LGHDT, CDR2 YNNKEL (reference sequence). The CDR3 length is 15 residues. The CDR3 spells CASRRLAGEGNTQYF. CDR3 coding DNA: TGTGCCAGCCGGAGACTAGCGGGAGAAGGGAATACGCAGTACTTT.

Only a few counts were recorded for this clonotype. The J gene is TRBJ2-5, the V gene TRBV7-2; 9 bases line up with TRBD2. Per germline, CDR1 SGHTA and CDR2 FQGNSA. V gave up 1 base and J gave up 1 base; unmatched junction bases: 7. This CDR3 contains 17 residues. The DNA of the CDR3 is TGTGCCAGCAGCTTAGTCGGGACTAGCCCTTTCCAAGAGACCCAGTACTTC. Translated: CASSLVGTSPFQETQYF.

The chain recombines TRBV20-1 with TRBJ2-1; TRBD2 matches 8 bases. The CDR3 loop spans 15 amino acids. The junction had 8 bases not matched to a gene; V was cut back by 0 bases and J by 7 bases. Looked up from germline, CDR1 is DFQATT and CDR2 is SNEGSKA (reference sequence). The CDR3 bases are TGCAGTGCTAGAGATGCCACTAGCGGACGGAATGAGCAGTTCTTC. Amino acids: CSARDATSGRNEQFF.

The chain uses TRBV7-2 and TRBJ2-7; the match to TRBD1 covers 8 bases. J was trimmed by 3 bases and V by 7 bases; bases with no gene match: 5. CDR1 SGHTA and CDR2 FQGNSA come from the germline V gene. The CDR3 is 13 amino acids. This CDR3 reads CASTGQGHYEQYF. The CDR3 DNA is TGTGCCAGCACAGGACAGGGTCACTACGAGCAGTACTTC.

The rearrangement uses TRBV24-1 and TRBJ1-5; tentative D call: TRBD1 (5 bases). The germline V gene encodes CDR1 KGHDR and CDR2 SFDVKD. V dropped 4 bases and J dropped 6 bases, with 9 bases sitting between them. The CDR3 is 13 residues long. CDR3 sequence (DNA): TGTGCCACCAGTGACGCGACAGCTCAGCCCCAGCATTTT. Encoded protein: CATSDATAQPQHF.

This clonotype was found a few times. The V and J genes are TRBV5-1 and TRBJ2-1; a weak D match, TRBD2 (5 bases). Germline values: CDR1 SGHRS, CDR2 YFSETQ. V was trimmed by 1 base and J by 6 bases, leaving 8 bases between them. CDR3 length: 13 residues. CDR3 loop: CASSLYLANEQFF. DNA for the CDR3: TGCGCCAGCAGCTTGTATCTAGCCAATGAGCAGTTCTTC.

The V call is TRBV9, the J call TRBJ2-5; 12 bases match TRBD2. The CDR3 contains 16 residues. Germline trimming cut 0 bases from V and 3 bases from J; bases unmatched to any gene: 3. The germline gives CDR1 SGDLS, CDR2 YYNGEE. CDR3 protein: CASSVGRTSGKETQYF. DNA for the CDR3: TGTGCCAGCAGCGTAGGTAGGACTAGCGGGAAAGAGACCCAGTACTTC.

The table lists this clonotype with a few counts. The CDR3 sequence is CASSQDFRDVQYF. In DNA form, the CDR3 reads TGCGCCAGCAGCCAAGATTTTCGGGACGTTCAGTACTTC. The V and J genes are TRBV4-3 and TRBJ2-4; TRBD1 or TRBD2 may be the D gene (5 bases each). CDR3 length: 13 amino acids. V dropped 0 bases and J dropped 11 bases, with 11 bases sitting between them. CDR1 and CDR2 from the germline V gene are LGHNA and YSLEER.

This clonotype was counted a few times. V and J are TRBV5-5 and TRBJ2-3; 9 bases line up with TRBD2. The CDR3 is 15 residues long. CDR1 SGHKS and CDR2 YYEKEE come from the germline V gene (reference sequence). J gave up 5 bases and V 2 bases, and 6 bases lay outside the gene matches. CDR3 nucleotides: TGTGCCAGCAGCTTAGGGGCGGGAGGGATAGATACGCAGTATTTT. This encodes CASSLGAGGIDTQYF. Together with reference TRBV5-5 and TRBJ2-3, the CDR3 gives the full variable domain: DAGVTQSPTHLIKTRGQQVTLRCSPISGHKSVSWYQQVLGQGPQFIFQYYEKEERGRGNFPDRFSARQFPNYSSELNVNALLLGDSALYLCASSLGAGGIDTQYFGPGTRLTVL.

The table lists this clonotype with many counts. The chain recombines TRBV7-6 with TRBJ2-1; D is undetermined. The CDR3 sequence is 11 residues long. Trimming removed 2 bases from V and 6 bases from J, with 2 bases in between. Germline V gives CDR1 SGHVS, CDR2 FNYEAQ. The CDR3 DNA sequence: TGTGCCAGCAGCTTATCCAATGAGCAGTTCTTC. It translates to CASSLSNEQFF.

The chain combines TRBV7-9 with TRBJ1-1; no clear D. The germline V and J ends were trimmed by 7 bases and 0 bases, with 15 bases remaining between them. This CDR3 has 15 amino acids. Germline V CDR1 and CDR2: SEHNR, FQNEAQ (reference sequence). CDR3 protein: CASTPPRALNTEAFF. The CDR3, as DNA: TGTGCCAGCACCCCCCCGAGGGCGCTGAACACTGAAGCTTTCTTT.

V and J are TRBV29-1 and TRBJ2-5; TRBD1 matches 10 bases. After removal of 5 bases from V and 1 base from J, the junction contained 7 bases not matched to a gene. Germline V gene data show CDR1 as SQVTM and CDR2 as ANQGSEA. This CDR3 contains 15 residues. The CDR3 is CSVSRQGAPQETQYF. Written as DNA, the CDR3 is TGCAGCGTTTCTCGACAGGGGGCACCCCAAGAGACCCAGTACTTC. The full variable domain, rest sourced from reference TRBV29-1 and TRBJ2-5, is SAVISQKPSRDICQRGTSLTIQCQVDSQVTMMFWYRQQPGQSLTLIATANQGSEATYESGFVIDKFPISRPNLTFSTLTVSNMSPEDSSIYLCSVSRQGAPQETQYFGPGTRLLVL.

This clonotype has just a few counts. In DNA form, the CDR3 reads TGCGCCAGCAGCTCCCAACTAGCCGGCGGGAGCAATGAGCAGTTCTTC. Its protein is CASSSQLAGGSNEQFF. V and J are TRBV5-1 and TRBJ2-1; 7 nucleotides match TRBD2. Losses at the gene ends were 3 bases for V and 6 bases for J; bases not matched to a gene: 12. The length of the CDR3 is 16 residues. Looked up from germline, CDR1 is SGHRS and CDR2 is YFSETQ.

The chain is built from TRBV5-1 and TRBJ2-3; 11 bases are a match to TRBD2. The junction had 3 bases not matched to a gene; V was cut back by 3 bases and J by 0 bases. This CDR3 region has 16 residues. Germline V CDR1 and CDR2: SGHRS, YFSETQ. The CDR3 DNA reads as TGCGCCAGCAGCTCGGGACTAGCGGCTAGCACAGATACGCAGTATTTT. This sequence encodes CASSSGLAASTDTQYF.

This clonotype was counted only a few times. The chain combines TRBV3-1 with TRBJ2-2; D is possibly TRBD1 (5 bases). Per germline, CDR1 LGHDT and CDR2 YNNKEL (reference sequence). The V end was cut by 1 base, the J end by 13 bases, with 10 bases between. The CDR3 loop spans 12 amino acids. The CDR3 reads CASSQGQLGLFF. CDR3 bases: TGTGCCAGCAGCCAAGGACAGCTGGGGCTGTTTTTT.

This chain links TRBV29-1 with TRBJ2-5; tentatively, D is TRBD2 (6 bases). Judging by the DNA end, TRBJ2-1 fits better; the J call may be wrong. The germline CDR1 and CDR2 sequences are SQVTM and ANQGSEA. CDR3 length equals 12 residues. Here the CDR3 DNA reads TGCAGCGTCGTTCTAGCGTACAATGAGCAGTTCTTC. It yields the protein CSVVLAYNEQFF.

This clonotype was seen many times. J is TRBJ1-4 and V is TRBV4-2; 9 bases fit TRBD1. The ends lost 3 bases at V and 8 bases at J; junction bases unmatched: 7. The germline V gene has CDR1 LGHNA and CDR2 YNFKEQ. This CDR3 region has 15 residues. This CDR3 is CASSHSTGGEEKLFF. In DNA, the CDR3 is TGTGCCAGCAGCCATTCGACAGGGGGAGAAGAAAAACTGTTTTTT.

This clonotype was seen at least ten times. The chain is built from TRBV29-1 and TRBJ2-7, with D perhaps matching TRBD1 (5 bases). The germline V gene encodes CDR1 SQVTM and CDR2 ANQGSEA. This CDR3 is 12 amino acids long. Trimming shortened V by 7 bases and J by 3 bases, and 13 bases separated the two germline ends. The CDR3 reads CSGLKGDYEQYF. The CDR3 nucleotides are TGCAGCGGCCTTAAAGGGGACTACGAGCAGTACTTC.

This clonotype occurred a few times. The gene calls are TRBV6-2 or TRBV6-3 and TRBJ1-5; D perhaps matches TRBD1 (6 bases). CDR1 and CDR2 from the germline V gene are MNHEY and SVGEGT. The CDR3 contains 14 residues. V was pared by 7 bases and J by 6 bases, with 16 bases between. CDR3 protein: CASTLEGGGQPQHF. Here the CDR3 DNA reads TGTGCCAGCACTCTTGAGGGGGGCGGTCAGCCCCAGCATTTT.

This clonotype came up a few times. The V call is TRBV6-6, the J call TRBJ1-2, with a tentative D call TRBD1 (5 bases). The CDR3 loop spans 16 amino acids. V was pared by 4 bases and J by 3 bases, with 18 bases between. Germline V CDR1 and CDR2: MNHNY, SVGAGI (reference sequence). Here the CDR3 DNA reads TGTGCCAGCAGTTCCCCCGGGGGGGGTGAGCACTATGGCTACACCTTC. It specifies CASSSPGGGEHYGYTF.

The V call is TRBV20-1, the J call TRBJ1-1; D gene ambiguous. V was pared by 2 bases and J by 5 bases, with 15 bases between. Germline V gives CDR1 DFQATT, CDR2 SNEGSKA (reference sequence). The CDR3 has 14 residues. CDR3 sequence (DNA): TGCAGTGCTAGACGTGGACCCAAGGATACTGAAGCTTTCTTT. Translation gives CSARRGPKDTEAFF.